The next 5 T cell receptor beta chains were all read from a single sample in a study of CD8+CD57+ T cells in acquired aplastic anemia. The TCR beta profiling, which covered VDJ combination and CDR3 sequence, was carried out using genomic DNA as the template. TCRdb ran MiXCR on the reads and lists one entry per CDR3 protein. The sample records about 160,000 distinct CDR3 sequences, around 40% being singletons. Sequencing used sorted CD4+, CD8+, or CD8+CD57+ T cells (not recorded which) from PBMCs. These receptors all come from a human donor in good health.

There are many counts of this clonotype. The chain recombines TRBV3-1 with TRBJ2-7; D may be TRBD1 (5 bases). The CDR3 totals 13 residues. Germline CDR1 LGHDT, CDR2 YNNKEL (reference sequence). The V end lost 6 bases, the J end lost 2 bases, and 11 bases lay between the germline ends. The CDR3 loop reads CASSRGGPYEQYF. The CDR3, as DNA: TGTGCCAGCAGTAGGGGCGGACCCTACGAGCAGTACTTC.

This clonotype was counted only a few times. This sequence joins TRBV2 and TRBJ1-2, with D uncertain. Trimming cost V 1 base and J 4 bases, with 7 bases left between them. The CDR3 is 13 amino acids. The germline gives CDR1 SNHLY, CDR2 FYNNEI. The CDR3 DNA reads TGTGCCAGCAGTGAAGATCGTGGCTATGGCTACACCTTC. It encodes CASSEDRGYGYTF.

This rearrangement joins TRBV5-6 to TRBJ2-3; D is unclear. The CDR3 is 13 residues long. The V end lost 6 bases, the J end lost 0 bases, and 8 bases lay between the germline ends. Germline CDR1 and CDR2: SGHDT and YYEEEE. The CDR3 spells CASKMYSTDTQYF. The CDR3 coding sequence is TGTGCCAGCAAGATGTACAGCACAGATACGCAGTATTTT.

There are many counts of this clonotype. The chain combines TRBV5-6 with TRBJ1-1; D is unclear. This CDR3 spans 13 amino acids. CDR1 is SGHDT, CDR2 YYEEEE, per germline. Trimming removed 5 bases at V and 1 base at J, with 9 bases between. The CDR3 spells CASSSERNTEAFF. The CDR3 coding sequence is TGTGCCAGCAGTTCGGAGAGGAACACTGAAGCTTTCTTT.

Concerning this clonotype: Since no conserved phenylalanine or tryptophan closes the CDR3, a read error is the likely cause. The V and J genes are TRBV30 and TRBJ2-7; no clear D gene. This CDR3 has 12 residues. Germline values: CDR1 GTSNPN, CDR2 SVGIG (reference sequence). V was pared by 4 bases and J by 7 bases, with 14 bases between. Here the CDR3 DNA reads TGTGCCTGGAAACTTACTGTAGGGGAGCAGTACTTG. It encodes CAWKLTVGEQYL.